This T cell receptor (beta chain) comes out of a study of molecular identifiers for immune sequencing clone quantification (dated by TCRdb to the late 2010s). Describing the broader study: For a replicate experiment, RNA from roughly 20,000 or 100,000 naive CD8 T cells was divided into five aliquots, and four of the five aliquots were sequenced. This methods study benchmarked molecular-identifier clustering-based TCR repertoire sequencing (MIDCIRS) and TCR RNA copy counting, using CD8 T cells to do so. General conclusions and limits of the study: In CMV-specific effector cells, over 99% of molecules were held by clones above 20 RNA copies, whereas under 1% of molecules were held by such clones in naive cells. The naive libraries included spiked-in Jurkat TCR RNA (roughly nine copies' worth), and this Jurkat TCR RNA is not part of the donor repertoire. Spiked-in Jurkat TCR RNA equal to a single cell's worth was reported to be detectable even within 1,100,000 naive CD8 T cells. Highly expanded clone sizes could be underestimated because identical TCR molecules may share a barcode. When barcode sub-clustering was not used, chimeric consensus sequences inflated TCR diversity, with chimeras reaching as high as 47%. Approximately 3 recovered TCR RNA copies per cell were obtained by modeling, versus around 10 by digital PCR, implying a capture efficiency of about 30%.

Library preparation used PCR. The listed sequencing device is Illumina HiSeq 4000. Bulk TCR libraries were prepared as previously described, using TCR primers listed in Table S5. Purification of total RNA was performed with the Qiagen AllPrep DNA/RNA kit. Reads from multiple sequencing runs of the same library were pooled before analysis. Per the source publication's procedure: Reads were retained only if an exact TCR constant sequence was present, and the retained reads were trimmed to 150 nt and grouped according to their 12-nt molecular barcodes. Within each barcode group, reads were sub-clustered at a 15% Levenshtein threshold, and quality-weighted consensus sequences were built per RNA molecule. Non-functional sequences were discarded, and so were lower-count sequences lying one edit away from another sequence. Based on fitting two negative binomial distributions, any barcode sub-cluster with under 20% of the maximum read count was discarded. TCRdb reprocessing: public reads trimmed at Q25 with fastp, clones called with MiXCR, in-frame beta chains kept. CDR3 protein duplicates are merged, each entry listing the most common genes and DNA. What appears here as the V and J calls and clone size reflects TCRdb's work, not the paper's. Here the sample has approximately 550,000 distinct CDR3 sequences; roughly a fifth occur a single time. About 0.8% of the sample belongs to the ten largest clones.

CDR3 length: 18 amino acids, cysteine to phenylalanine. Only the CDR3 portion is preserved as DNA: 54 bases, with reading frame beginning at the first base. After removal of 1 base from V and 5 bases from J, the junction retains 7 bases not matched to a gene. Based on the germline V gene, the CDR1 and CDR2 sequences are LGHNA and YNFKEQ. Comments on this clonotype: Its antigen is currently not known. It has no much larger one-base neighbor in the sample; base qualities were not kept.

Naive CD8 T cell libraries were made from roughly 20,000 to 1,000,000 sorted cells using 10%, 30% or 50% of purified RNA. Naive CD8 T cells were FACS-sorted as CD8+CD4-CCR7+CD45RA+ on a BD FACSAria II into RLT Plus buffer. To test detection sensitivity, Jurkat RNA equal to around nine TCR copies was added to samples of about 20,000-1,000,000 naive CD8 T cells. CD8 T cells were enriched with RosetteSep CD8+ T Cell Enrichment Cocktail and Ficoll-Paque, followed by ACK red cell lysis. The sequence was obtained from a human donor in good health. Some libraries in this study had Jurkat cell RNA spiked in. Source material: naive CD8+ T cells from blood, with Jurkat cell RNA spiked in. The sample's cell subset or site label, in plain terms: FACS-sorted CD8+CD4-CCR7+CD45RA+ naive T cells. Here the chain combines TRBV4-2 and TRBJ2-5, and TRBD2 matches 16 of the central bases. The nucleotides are TGTGCCAGCAGCCAAGCAGGGACTAGCGGGAGGGCCGGCGAGACCCAGTACTTC. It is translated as CASSQAGTSGRAGETQYF.